The clone carrying this TCR beta chain was seen only once. This sample's treatment: roughly 20 received Ad26.COV2.S at low or high dose, single or two shots; roughly five received placebo; per-sample allocation not given. Sample collection was performed on day 63 after the first vaccine or placebo injection. These data belong to a study of Ad26.COV2.S vaccination and SARS-CoV-2 variants. Sequencing used immunoSEQ multiplex PCR; TCRdb keeps in-frame clones, though not all of them. The data hold about 350,000 clones, with about 85% observed a single time. The length of the CDR3 is 16 residues. V lost 4 bases, J lost 3 bases, and 11 bases stayed unmatched. The V gene's germline CDR1 is SGDLS and CDR2 YYNGEE.

The clonotype originates from a person between 18 and 59 years old who received the Ad26.COV2.S COVID-19 vaccine or a placebo. The input for sequencing was peripheral blood, taken in a trial of Ad26.COV2.S vaccine versus placebo. The chain links TRBV9 to TRBJ2-7, with 9 bases matching TRBD1. CDR3 sequence (DNA): TGTGCCAGCAGCCGTACAGGGGGCAAAGGGTTCTACGAGCAGTACTTC. Protein sequence: CASSRTGGKGFYEQYF.